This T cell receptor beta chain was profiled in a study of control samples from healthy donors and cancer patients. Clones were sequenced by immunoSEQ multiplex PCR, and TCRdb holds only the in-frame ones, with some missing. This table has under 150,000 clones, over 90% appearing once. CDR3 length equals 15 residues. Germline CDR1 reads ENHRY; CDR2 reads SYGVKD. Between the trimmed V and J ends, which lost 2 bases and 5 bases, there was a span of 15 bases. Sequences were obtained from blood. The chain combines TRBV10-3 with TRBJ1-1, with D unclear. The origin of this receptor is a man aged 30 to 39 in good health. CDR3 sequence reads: CAISEGRGLKTEAFF. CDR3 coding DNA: TGTGCCATCAGTGAGGGGAGAGGCCTAAAGACTGAAGCTTTCTTT.